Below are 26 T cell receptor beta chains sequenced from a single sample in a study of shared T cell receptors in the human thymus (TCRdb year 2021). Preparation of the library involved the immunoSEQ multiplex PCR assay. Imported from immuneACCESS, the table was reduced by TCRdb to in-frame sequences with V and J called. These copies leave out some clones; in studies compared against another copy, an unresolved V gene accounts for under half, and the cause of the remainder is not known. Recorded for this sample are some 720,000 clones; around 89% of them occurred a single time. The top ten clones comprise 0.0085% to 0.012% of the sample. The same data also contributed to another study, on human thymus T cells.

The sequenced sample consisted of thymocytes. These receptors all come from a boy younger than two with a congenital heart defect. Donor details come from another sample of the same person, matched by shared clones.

CDR3 residues: CASSPDRGPGNTIYF. In nucleotides, the CDR3 is TGTGCCAGCAGCCCCGACAGGGGCCCTGGAAACACCATATATTTT. This chain links TRBV4-2 with TRBJ1-3, with 8 positions matching TRBD1. The CDR3 runs 15 residues. The V gene's germline CDR1 is LGHNA and CDR2 YNFKEQ. Trimming at V came to 4 bases and at J to 2 bases, leaving 4 bases not matched to a gene.

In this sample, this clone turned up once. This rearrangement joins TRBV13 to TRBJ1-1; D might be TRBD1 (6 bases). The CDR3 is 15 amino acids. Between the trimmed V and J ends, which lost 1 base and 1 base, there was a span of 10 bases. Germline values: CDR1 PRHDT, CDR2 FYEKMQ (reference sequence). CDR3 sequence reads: CASSLVPRGNTEAFF. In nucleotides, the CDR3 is TGTGCCAGCAGCTTAGTCCCCAGGGGGAACACTGAAGCTTTCTTT.

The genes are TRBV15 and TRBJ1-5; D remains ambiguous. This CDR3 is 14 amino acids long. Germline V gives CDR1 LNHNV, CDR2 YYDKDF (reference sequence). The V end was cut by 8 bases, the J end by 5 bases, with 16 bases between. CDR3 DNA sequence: TGTGCCACCTCCCACCGAGTGGGCGATCAGCCCCAGCATTTT. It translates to CATSHRVGDQPQHF.

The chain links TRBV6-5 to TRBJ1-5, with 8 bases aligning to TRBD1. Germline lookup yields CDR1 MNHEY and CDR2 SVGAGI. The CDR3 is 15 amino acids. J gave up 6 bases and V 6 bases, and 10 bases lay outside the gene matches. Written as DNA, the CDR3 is TGTGCCAGCAGCCCTGGACAGGGTTTTGGTCAGCCCCAGCATTTT. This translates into CASSPGQGFGQPQHF.

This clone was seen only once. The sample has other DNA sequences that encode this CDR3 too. CDR3 coding DNA: TGTGCCAGCAGCGTAGGACTAGCGGGGGGGAATGAGCAGTTCTTC. Translation: CASSVGLAGGNEQFF. The rearrangement links TRBV9 to TRBJ2-1; 14 nucleotides agree with TRBD2. The length of the CDR3 is 15 residues. Germline CDR1 is SGDLS and CDR2 is YYNGEE. Germline trimming cut 0 bases from V and 7 bases from J; bases unmatched to any gene: 0.

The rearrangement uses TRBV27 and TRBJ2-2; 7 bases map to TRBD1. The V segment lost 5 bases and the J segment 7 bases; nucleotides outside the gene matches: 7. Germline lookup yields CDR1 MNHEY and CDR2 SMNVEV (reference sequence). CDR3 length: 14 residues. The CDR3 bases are TGTGCCAGCAGTCAACAGGGGATGAACGGGGAGCTGTTTTTT. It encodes CASSQQGMNGELFF.

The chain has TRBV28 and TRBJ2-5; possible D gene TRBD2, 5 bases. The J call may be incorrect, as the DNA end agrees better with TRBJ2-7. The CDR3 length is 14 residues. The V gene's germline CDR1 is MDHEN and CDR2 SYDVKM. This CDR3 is CASSHLTGSYEQYF. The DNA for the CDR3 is TGTGCCAGCAGCCACCTGACGGGGTCCTACGAGCAGTACTTC.

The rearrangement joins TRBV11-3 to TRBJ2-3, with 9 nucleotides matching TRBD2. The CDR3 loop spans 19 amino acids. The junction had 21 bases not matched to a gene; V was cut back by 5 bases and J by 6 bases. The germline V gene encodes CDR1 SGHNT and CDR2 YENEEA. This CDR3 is CASSLSPAGGPMGADTQYF. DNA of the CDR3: TGTGCCAGCAGCCTTTCACCGGCGGGAGGGCCGATGGGGGCGGATACGCAGTATTTT.

The CDR3 protein is CASSQGIGSMRTDEQYF. DNA for the CDR3: TGCGCCAGCAGCCAAGGGATCGGTAGCATGAGAACCGATGAGCAGTACTTC. The rearrangement links TRBV4-1 to TRBJ2-7; D is unclear. V was pared by 1 base and J by 7 bases, with 23 bases between. The length of the CDR3 is 17 residues. Germline V gives CDR1 MGHRA, CDR2 YSYEKL.

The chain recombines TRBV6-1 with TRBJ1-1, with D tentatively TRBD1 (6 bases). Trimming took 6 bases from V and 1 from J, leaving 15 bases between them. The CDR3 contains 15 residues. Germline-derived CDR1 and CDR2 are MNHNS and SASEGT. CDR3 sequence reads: CASSLPGTPNTEAFF. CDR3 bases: TGTGCCAGCAGCCTCCCCGGGACACCGAACACTGAAGCTTTCTTT.

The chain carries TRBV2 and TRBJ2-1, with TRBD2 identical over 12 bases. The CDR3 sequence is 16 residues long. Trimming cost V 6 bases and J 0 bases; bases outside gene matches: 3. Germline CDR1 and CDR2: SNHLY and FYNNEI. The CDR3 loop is CASRGLAGVSYNEQFF. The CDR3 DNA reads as TGTGCCAGCAGGGGACTAGCGGGCGTCTCCTACAATGAGCAGTTCTTC. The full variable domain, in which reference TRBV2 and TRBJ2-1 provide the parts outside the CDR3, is EPEVTQTPSHQVTQMGQEVILRCVPISNHLYFYWYRQILGQKVEFLVSFYNNEISEKSEIFDDQFSVERPDGSNFTLKIRSTKLEDSAMYFCASRGLAGVSYNEQFFGPGTRLTVL.

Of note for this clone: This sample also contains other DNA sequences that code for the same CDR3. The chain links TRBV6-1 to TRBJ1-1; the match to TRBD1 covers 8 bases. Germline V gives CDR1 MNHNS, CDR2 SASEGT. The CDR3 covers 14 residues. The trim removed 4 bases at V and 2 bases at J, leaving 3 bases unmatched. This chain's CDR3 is CASSGDRGNTEAFF. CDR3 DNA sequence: TGTGCCAGCAGTGGCGACAGGGGTAACACTGAAGCTTTCTTT.

CDR3: CASSEHGPQVQPQHF. The CDR3 coding sequence is TGTGCCAGCAGTGAACATGGGCCTCAGGTGCAGCCCCAGCATTTT. The chain joins TRBV6-1 to TRBJ1-5, with D uncertain. CDR3 length equals 15 residues. V gave up 2 bases and J gave up 7 bases, with 15 bases separating them. Germline lookup yields CDR1 MNHNS and CDR2 SASEGT.

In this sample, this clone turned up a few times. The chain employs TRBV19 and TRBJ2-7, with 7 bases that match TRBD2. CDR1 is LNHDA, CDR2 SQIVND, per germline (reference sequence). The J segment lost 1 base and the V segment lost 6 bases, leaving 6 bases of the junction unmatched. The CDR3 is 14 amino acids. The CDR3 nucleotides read TGTGCCAGTAGCGTGGCGGGAGCGTCCTACGAGCAGTACTTC. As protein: CASSVAGASYEQYF.

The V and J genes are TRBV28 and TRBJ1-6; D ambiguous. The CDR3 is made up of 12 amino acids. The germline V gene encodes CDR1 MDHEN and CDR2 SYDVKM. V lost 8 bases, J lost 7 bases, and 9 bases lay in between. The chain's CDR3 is CASGSMNSPLHF. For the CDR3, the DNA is TGTGCCAGCGGCTCCATGAATTCACCCCTCCACTTT.

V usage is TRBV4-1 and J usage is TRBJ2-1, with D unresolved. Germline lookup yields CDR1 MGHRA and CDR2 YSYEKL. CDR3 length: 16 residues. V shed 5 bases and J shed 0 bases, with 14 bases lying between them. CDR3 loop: CASSSDRRNSYNEQFF. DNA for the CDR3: TGCGCCAGCAGCTCCGACCGGCGGAACTCCTACAATGAGCAGTTCTTC.

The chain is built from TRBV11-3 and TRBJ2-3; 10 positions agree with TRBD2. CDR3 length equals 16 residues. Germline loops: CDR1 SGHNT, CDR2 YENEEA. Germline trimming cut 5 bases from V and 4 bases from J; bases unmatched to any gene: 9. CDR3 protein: CASSPEREGPSDTQYF. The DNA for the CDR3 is TGTGCCAGCAGCCCAGAGCGGGAGGGTCCATCAGATACGCAGTATTTT.

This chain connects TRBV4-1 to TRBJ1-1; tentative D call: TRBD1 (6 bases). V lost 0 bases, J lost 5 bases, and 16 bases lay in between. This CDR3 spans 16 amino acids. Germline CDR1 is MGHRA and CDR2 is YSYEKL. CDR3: CASSQDPTGVETEAFF. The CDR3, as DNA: TGCGCCAGCAGCCAAGACCCGACAGGAGTGGAGACTGAAGCTTTCTTT.

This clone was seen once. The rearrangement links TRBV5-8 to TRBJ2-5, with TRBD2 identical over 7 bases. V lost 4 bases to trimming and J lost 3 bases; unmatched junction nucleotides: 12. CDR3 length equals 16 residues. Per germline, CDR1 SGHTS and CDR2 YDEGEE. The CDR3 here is CASSGHSTGTKETQYF. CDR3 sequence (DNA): TGTGCCAGCAGCGGACACTCAACCGGGACTAAAGAGACCCAGTACTTC.

The CDR3: CASSYSDRDRGHEQYF. The CDR3 DNA reads as TGTGCCAGCAGTTACTCGGATCGGGACAGGGGGCACGAGCAGTACTTC. The rearrangement links TRBV6-5 to TRBJ2-7, with 12 bases lining up with TRBD1. Germline CDR1 and CDR2: MNHEY and SVGAGI. The CDR3 sequence is 16 residues long. V trimming: 0 bases; J trimming: 5 bases; junction bases outside the gene matches: 5.

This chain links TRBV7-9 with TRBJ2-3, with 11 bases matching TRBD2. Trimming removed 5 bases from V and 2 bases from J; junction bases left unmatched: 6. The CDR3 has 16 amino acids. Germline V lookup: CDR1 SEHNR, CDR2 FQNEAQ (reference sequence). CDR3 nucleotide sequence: TGTGCCAGCAGCCCAGGGACTAGCGGTGTCACAGATACGCAGTATTTT. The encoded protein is CASSPGTSGVTDTQYF.

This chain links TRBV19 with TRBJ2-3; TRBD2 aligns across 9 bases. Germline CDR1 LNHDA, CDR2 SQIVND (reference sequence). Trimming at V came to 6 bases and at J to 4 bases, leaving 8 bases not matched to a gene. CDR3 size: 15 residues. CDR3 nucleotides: TGTGCCAGTAGAAGGAGCGGGGGGAAGCCAGATACGCAGTATTTT. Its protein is CASRRSGGKPDTQYF.

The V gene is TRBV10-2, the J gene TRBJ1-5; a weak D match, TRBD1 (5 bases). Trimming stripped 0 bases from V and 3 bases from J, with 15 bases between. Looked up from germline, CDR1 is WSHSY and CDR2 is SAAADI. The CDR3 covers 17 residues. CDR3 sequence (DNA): TGCGCCAGCAGTGAGTCCGATTACAGGAGACTCAATCAGCCCCAGCATTTT. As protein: CASSESDYRRLNQPQHF.

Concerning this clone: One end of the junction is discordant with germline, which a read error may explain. The CDR3: CASGQGGHYPDEQFF. CDR3 coding DNA: TGCGCCAGCGGCCAAGGGGGACACTATCCTGATGAGCAGTTCTTC. The chain links TRBV4-3 to TRBJ2-1; tentative D call: TRBD1 (6 bases). The CDR3 has 15 amino acids. Germline CDR1 and CDR2: LGHNA and YSLEER.

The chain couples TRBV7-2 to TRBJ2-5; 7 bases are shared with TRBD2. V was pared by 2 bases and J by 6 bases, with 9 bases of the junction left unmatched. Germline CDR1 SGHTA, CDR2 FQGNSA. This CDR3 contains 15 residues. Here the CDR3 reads CASSLHGRAGKTQYF. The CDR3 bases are TGTGCCAGCAGCTTACATGGGAGGGCCGGGAAGACCCAGTACTTC.

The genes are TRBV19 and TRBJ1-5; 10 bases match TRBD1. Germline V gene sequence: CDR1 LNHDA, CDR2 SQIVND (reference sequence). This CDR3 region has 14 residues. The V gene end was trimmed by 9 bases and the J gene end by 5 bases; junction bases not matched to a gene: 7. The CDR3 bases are TGTGCCAGCGGTGAGACAGGGGGCTATCAGCCCCAGCATTTT. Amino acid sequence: CASGETGGYQPQHF.